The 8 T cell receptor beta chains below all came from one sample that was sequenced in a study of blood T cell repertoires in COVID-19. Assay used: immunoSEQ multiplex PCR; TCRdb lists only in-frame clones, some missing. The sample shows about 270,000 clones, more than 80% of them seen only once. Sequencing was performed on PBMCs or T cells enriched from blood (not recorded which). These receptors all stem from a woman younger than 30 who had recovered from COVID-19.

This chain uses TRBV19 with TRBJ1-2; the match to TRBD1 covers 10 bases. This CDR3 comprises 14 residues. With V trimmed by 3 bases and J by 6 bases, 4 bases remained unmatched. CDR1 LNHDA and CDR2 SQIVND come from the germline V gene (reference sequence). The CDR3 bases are TGTGCCAGTAGTATGGGGACAGGGGCAAATGGCTACACCTTC. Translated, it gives CASSMGTGANGYTF.

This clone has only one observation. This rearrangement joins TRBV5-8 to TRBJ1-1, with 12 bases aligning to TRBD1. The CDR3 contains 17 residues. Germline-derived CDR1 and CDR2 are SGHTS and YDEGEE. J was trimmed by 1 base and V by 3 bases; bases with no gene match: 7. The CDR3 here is CASSWGTGGTGNTEAFF. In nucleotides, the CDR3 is TGTGCCAGCAGCTGGGGGACAGGGGGCACGGGGAACACTGAAGCTTTCTTT.

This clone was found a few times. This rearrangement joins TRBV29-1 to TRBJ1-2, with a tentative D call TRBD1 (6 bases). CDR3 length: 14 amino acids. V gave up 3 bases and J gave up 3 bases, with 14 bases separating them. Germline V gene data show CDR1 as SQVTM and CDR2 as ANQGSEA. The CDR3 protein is CSVDPPDSDYGYTF. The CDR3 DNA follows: TGCAGCGTTGACCCCCCGGACAGCGACTATGGCTACACCTTC.

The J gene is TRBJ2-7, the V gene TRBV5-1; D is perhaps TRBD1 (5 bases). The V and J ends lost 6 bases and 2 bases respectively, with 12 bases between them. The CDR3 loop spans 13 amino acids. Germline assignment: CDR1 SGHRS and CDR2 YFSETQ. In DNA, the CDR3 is TGCGCCAGCACCCCGGACACGGCCTACGAGCAGTACTTC. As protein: CASTPDTAYEQYF.

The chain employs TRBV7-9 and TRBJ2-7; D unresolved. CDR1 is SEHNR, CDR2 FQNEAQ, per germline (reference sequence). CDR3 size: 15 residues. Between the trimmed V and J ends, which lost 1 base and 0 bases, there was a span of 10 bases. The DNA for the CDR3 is TGTGCCAGCAGCTTAGATTTGGGCAGCTCCTACGAGCAGTACTTC. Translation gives CASSLDLGSSYEQYF.

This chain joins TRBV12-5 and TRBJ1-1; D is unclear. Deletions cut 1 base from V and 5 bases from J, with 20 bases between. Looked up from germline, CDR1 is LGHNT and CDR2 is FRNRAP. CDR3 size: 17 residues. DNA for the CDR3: TGTGCTAGTGGTTTGGGGTCCGTAGCCGGCTTATATACTGAAGCTTTCTTT. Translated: CASGLGSVAGLYTEAFF.

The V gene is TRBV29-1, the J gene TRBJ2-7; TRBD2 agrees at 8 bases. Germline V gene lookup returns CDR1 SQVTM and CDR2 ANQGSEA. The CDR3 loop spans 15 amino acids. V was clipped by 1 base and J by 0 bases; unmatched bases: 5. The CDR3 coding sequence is TGCAGCGTTGAAGGTTTAGCGGGGAGCTCCTACGAGCAGTACTTC. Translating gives CSVEGLAGSSYEQYF.

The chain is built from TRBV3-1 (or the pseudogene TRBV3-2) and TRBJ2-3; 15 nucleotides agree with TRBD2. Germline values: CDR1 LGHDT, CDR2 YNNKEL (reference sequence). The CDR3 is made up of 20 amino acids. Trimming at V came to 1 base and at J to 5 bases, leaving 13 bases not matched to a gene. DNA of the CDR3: TGTGCCAGCAGCCAAGGAACTGGACTAGCGGGGGGGATTTTTCAAGATACGCAGTATTTT. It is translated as CASSQGTGLAGGIFQDTQYF.